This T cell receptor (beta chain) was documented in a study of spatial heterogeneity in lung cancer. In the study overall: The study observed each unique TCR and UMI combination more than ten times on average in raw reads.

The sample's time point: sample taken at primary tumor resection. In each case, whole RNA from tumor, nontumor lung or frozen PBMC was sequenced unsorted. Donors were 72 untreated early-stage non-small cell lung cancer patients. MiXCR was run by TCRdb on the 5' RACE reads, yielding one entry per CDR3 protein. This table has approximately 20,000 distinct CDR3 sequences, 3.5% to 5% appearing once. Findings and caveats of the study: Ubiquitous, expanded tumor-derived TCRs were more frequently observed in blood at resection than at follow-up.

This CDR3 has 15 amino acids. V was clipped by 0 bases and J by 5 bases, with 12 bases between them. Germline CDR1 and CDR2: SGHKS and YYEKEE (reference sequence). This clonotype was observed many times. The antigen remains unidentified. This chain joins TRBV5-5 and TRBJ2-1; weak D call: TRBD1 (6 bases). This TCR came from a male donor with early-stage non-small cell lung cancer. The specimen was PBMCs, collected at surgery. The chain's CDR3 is CASSLATDRNNEQFF. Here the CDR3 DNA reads TGTGCCAGCAGCTTGGCCACGGACAGAAACAATGAGCAGTTCTTC.